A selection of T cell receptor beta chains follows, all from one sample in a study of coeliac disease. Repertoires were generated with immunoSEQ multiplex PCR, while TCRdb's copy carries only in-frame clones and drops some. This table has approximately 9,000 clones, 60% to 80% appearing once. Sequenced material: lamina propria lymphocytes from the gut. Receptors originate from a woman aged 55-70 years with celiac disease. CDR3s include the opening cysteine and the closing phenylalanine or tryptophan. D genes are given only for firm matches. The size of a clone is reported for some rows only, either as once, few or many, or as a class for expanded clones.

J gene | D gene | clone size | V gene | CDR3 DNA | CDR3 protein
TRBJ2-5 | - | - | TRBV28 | TGTGCCACCAGGGGAGGGGGGCGGAGGGAGACCCAGTACTTC | CATRGGGRRETQYF
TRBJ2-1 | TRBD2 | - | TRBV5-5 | TGTGCCAGCACCCGGGAGGCACACAATGAGCAGTTCTTC | CASTREAHNEQFF
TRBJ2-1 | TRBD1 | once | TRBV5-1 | TGCGCCAGCAGCTTGGCCCCCGGGACAGGGGGCGGGGGGGAGCAGTTCTTC | CASSLAPGTGGGGEQFF
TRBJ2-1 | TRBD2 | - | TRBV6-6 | TGTGCCAGCGGGCGCAGTAGCGGGGGGGGGAGTGATGAGCAGTTCTTC | CASGRSSGGGSDEQFF
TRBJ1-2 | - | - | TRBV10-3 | TGTGCCATCAGTGCATTCGACTACGAGGGCTACACCTTC | CAISAFDYEGYTF
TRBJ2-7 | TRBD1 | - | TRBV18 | TGTGCCAGCTCAGGGGACAGGGAAGGGGCCTACGAGCAGTACTTC | CASSGDREGAYEQYF
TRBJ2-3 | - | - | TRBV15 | TGTGCCACCAGCAGGGAACCTTCAGGGGCAGATACGCAGTATTTT | CATSREPSGADTQYF
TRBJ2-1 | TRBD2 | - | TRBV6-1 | TGTGCCAGCAGTGAGATAGCGGGGCGCTACAATGAGCAGTTCTTC | CASSEIAGRYNEQFF
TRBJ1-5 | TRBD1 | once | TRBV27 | TGTGCCAGCAGCAGGGGGCCCCGACAGCCCCAGCATTTT | CASSRGPRQPQHF
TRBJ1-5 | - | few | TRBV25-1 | TGTGCCAGCAGTTTTCCGGCGAGAGGACCCCAGCATTTT | CASSFPARGPQHF
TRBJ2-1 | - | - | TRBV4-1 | TGCGCCAGCAGCCGGCCCCTGGACTCCCCCTACAATGAGCAGTTCTTC | CASSRPLDSPYNEQFF
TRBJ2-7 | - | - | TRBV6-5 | TGTGCCAGCAGTTATTCGGGGGAGCCCTCTTACGAGCAGTACTTC | CASSYSGEPSYEQYF
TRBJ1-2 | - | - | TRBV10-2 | TGCGCCAGCACTACACTAAACTATGGCTACACCTTC | CASTTLNYGYTF
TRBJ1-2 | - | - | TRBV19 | TGTGCCAGTACCACCGGACAAGCCCCCGGGTACACCTTC | CASTTGQAPGYTF
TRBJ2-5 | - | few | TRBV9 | TGTGCCAGCAGCGGACCTCAGGGGCAAGAGACCCAGTACTTC | CASSGPQGQETQYF
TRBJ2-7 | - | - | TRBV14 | TGTGCCAGCAGCCAAGGACCTGTTCCGGAGGTCTACGAGCAGTACTTC | CASSQGPVPEVYEQYF
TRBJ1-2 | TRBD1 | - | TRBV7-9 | TGTGCCAGCAGCTTGCGAGGGGGCGGTTTTGAATACTATGGCTACACCTTC | CASSLRGGGFEYYGYTF
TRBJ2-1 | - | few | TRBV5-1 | TGCGCCAGCAGCTTGAAATCGGTATACAATGAGCAGTTCTTC | CASSLKSVYNEQFF
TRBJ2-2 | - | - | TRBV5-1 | TGCGCCAGCAGCCCCCGGACAGTCCTCGGGGAGCTGTTTTTT | CASSPRTVLGELFF
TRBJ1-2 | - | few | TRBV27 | TGTGCCAGCAGTCTAAAGCAAGACAGAGCATCCTATGGCTACACCTTC | CASSLKQDRASYGYTF
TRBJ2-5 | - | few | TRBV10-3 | TGTGCCATCAGGGGACATCAAGAGACCCAGTACTTC | CAIRGHQETQYF
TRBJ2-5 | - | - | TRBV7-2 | TGTGCCAGCAGCTTAGGGTCCAGGGCGATTCGGGAGACCCAGTACTTC | CASSLGSRAIRETQYF
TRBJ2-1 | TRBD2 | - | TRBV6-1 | TGTGCCAGCAGTGGGGGACTAGCGGGGGGGCCTCCCTACAATGAGCAGTTCTTC | CASSGGLAGGPPYNEQFF
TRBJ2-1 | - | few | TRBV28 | TGTGCCAGCAGTTTATACAGCCGGGAGCAGTTCTTC | CASSLYSREQFF
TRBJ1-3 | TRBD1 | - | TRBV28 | TGTGCCAGCAGTTTCCCGACAGGGGCTGGAAACACCATATATTTT | CASSFPTGAGNTIYF
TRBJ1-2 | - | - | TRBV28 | TGTGCCAGCAGTTTGTTGGCAGGGTACTATGGCTACACCTTC | CASSLLAGYYGYTF
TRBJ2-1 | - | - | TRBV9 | TGTGCCAGCAGCGTAGGGGCTGAGCAGTTCTTC | CASSVGAEQFF
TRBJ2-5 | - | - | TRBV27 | TGTGCCAGCAGTTTAGGGGACACAGGAGAGACCCAGTACTTC | CASSLGDTGETQYF
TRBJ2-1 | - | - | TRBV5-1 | TGCGCCAGCAGCTTGGCACAGGGCTACAATGAGCAGTTCTTC | CASSLAQGYNEQFF
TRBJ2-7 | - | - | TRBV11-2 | TGTGCCAGCAGCTTAGATTTTGTGCGGTCTCTCGAGCAGTACTTC | CASSLDFVRSLEQYF
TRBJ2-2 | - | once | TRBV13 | TGTGCCAGCAGCTTCCCGGCCGGGGAGCTGTTTTTT | CASSFPAGELFF
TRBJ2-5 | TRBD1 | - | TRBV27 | TGTGCCAGCAGCCCCACCGGGACAGGGACGAAGACCCAGTACTTC | CASSPTGTGTKTQYF
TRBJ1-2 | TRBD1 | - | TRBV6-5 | TGTGCCAGCAGTTATATCGACAGGGTAGGGGATGGCTACACCTTC | CASSYIDRVGDGYTF
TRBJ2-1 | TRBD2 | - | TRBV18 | TGTGCCAGCCTAGACCCGGGAAAACGGGGGGGTGAGCAGTTCTTC | CASLDPGKRGGEQFF
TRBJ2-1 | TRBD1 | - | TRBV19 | TGTGCCAGTAGTATAGGACAGGGGGGCTACAATGAGCAGTTCTTC | CASSIGQGGYNEQFF
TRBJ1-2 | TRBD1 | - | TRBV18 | TGTGCCAGCTCACCATCAGGGGGCGGCTATGGCTACACCTTC | CASSPSGGGYGYTF
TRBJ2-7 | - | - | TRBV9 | TGTGCCAGCAGCGTAGGTTACAGCTCATACGAGCAGTACTTC | CASSVGYSSYEQYF
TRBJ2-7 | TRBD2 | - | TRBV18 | TGTGCCAGCTCACGCGTGCTAGCGGGGGACTACGAGCAGTACTTC | CASSRVLAGDYEQYF
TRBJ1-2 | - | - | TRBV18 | TGTGCCAGCTCACCAGTCGCGATTCGGGACTATGGCTACACCTTC | CASSPVAIRDYGYTF
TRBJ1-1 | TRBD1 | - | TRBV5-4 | TGTGCCAGCAGCAGGCCCGGGACAGGGAACACTGAAGCTTTCTTT | CASSRPGTGNTEAFF
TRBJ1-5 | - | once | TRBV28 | TGTGCCAGCTCTATCCTCGGGATCAGGGGTCGCAATCAGCCCCAGCATTTT | CASSILGIRGRNQPQHF
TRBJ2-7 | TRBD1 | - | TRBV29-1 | TGCAGCGTTGAAGGGACAGGGACCCCGTACTTC | CSVEGTGTPYF
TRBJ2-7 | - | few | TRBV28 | TGTGCCAGCAGCTCCACATCCTACGAGCAGTACTTC | CASSSTSYEQYF
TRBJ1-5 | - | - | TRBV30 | TGTGCCTGGGGCAGGGATCAGCCCCAGCATTTT | CAWGRDQPQHF
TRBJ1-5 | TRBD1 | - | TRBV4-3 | TGCGCCAGCAGCCAAGACTTTGGCCGGGACAGGGTTGCTCAGCCCCAGCATTTT | CASSQDFGRDRVAQPQHF
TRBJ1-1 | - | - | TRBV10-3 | TGTGCCATCGGTAAACAGGGCCCTGAAGCTTTCTTT | CAIGKQGPEAFF
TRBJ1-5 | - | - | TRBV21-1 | TGTGCCAGCATCCTCAAGGGGGCGAGTCAGCCCCAGCATTTT | CASILKGASQPQHF
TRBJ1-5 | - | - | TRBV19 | TGTGCCAGTACCGCAGTGAATCAGCCCCAGCATTTT | CASTAVNQPQHF
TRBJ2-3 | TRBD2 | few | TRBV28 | TGTGCCAGCAGTTTATGGCCTAGCGGGACCTCGGCTAGCACAGATACGCAGTATTTT | CASSLWPSGTSASTDTQYF
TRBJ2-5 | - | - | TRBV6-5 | TGTGCCAGCCAGGGGAACCAAGAGACCCAGTACTTC | CASQGNQETQYF
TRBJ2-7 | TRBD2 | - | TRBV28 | TGTGCCAGCGTGACTAGCGGGAGTCAAGCCTACGAGCAGTACTTC | CASVTSGSQAYEQYF